The 26 T cell receptor beta chains below come from one sample, sequenced in a study of blood T cell repertoires in COVID-19. The data were produced by immunoSEQ multiplex PCR, yet TCRdb's version contains in-frame clones alone and is incomplete. The sample lists about 83,000 clones; around 86% were seen once. The sample was peripheral blood. Every receptor here comes from a man aged 45-65 years with active COVID-19.

This rearrangement joins TRBV27 to TRBJ1-2, with 12 bases matching TRBD1. The CDR3 is 14 residues long. Germline V gene sequence: CDR1 MNHEY, CDR2 SMNVEV (reference sequence). Germline trimming cut 8 bases from V and 4 bases from J; bases unmatched to any gene: 5. This CDR3 is CASSPGQGAYGYTF. For the CDR3, the DNA is TGTGCCAGCTCACCGGGACAGGGGGCCTATGGCTACACCTTC.

The J gene is TRBJ1-5, the V gene TRBV5-6; D gene unclear. The CDR3 loop spans 15 amino acids. CDR1 SGHDT and CDR2 YYEEEE come from the germline V gene. The V and J ends lost 1 base and 7 bases respectively, with 15 bases between them. CDR3 protein: CASSLLGQVGQPQHF. For the CDR3, the DNA is TGTGCCAGCAGCTTGCTGGGCCAGGTGGGCCAGCCCCAGCATTTT.

The V call is TRBV4-3, the J call TRBJ2-3; 9 bases line up with TRBD2. The CDR3 extends over 19 amino acids. The V segment lost 0 bases and the J segment 2 bases; nucleotides outside the gene matches: 12. Germline lookup yields CDR1 LGHNA and CDR2 YSLEER. Here the CDR3 reads CASSQDGGYLAGNTDTQYF. The CDR3 DNA is TGCGCCAGCAGCCAAGATGGGGGGTATCTAGCGGGAAACACAGATACGCAGTATTTT.

This chain joins TRBV5-1 and TRBJ2-1, with 10 bases matching TRBD2. Germline CDR1 and CDR2: SGHRS and YFSETQ. This CDR3 is 14 amino acids long. With V trimmed by 1 base and J by 9 bases, 4 bases remained unmatched. The CDR3 reads CASSLSVAGGEQFF. CDR3 sequence (DNA): TGCGCCAGCAGCTTGTCAGTAGCGGGAGGTGAGCAGTTCTTC. The full variable domain, rest sourced from reference TRBV5-1 and TRBJ2-1, is KAGVTQTPRYLIKTRGQQVTLSCSPISGHRSVSWYQQTPGQGLQFLFEYFSETQRNKGNFPGRFSGRQFSNSRSEMNVSTLELGDSALYLCASSLSVAGGEQFFGPGTRLTVL.

The chain is built from TRBV19 and TRBJ1-5; 7 nucleotides line up with TRBD1. The V gene's germline CDR1 is LNHDA and CDR2 SQIVND (reference sequence). J gave up 7 bases and V 4 bases, and 7 bases lay outside the gene matches. There are 14 residues in the CDR3. The DNA for the CDR3 is TGTGCCAGTAGTACTAGGGACAGAGCCCAGCCCCAGCATTTT. Translation gives CASSTRDRAQPQHF.

V is TRBV3-1 (or the pseudogene TRBV3-2) and J is TRBJ2-3; D may be TRBD2 (6 bases). V gave up 4 bases and J gave up 6 bases, with 23 bases separating them. The length of the CDR3 is 17 residues. CDR1 is LGHDT, CDR2 YNNKEL, per germline (reference sequence). The CDR3 sequence is CASSRSPGTPAGDTQYF. The CDR3 DNA sequence: TGTGCCAGCAGCCGAAGTCCGGGGACCCCGGCGGGGGATACGCAGTATTTT.

This clone showed up just once. This sequence joins TRBV27 and TRBJ2-1; 13 positions match TRBD2. CDR1 and CDR2 from the germline V gene are MNHEY and SMNVEV (reference sequence). The CDR3 loop spans 20 amino acids. Trimming took 2 bases from V and 10 from J; bases not matched to a gene: 20. The CDR3: CASSLTAVRGLAGTKPEQFF. In DNA, the CDR3 is TGTGCCAGCAGTTTAACAGCGGTACGGGGACTAGCGGGGACCAAACCGGAGCAGTTCTTC.

The chain is built from TRBV7-3 and TRBJ2-1; 7 bases map to TRBD1. Per the germline V gene, CDR1 is SGHTA and CDR2 is FQGTGA. The CDR3 totals 14 residues. The J segment lost 4 bases and the V segment lost 5 bases, leaving 5 bases of the junction unmatched. CDR3 nucleotides: TGTGCCAGCAGCCAAAGACAGGGTTACAATGAGCAGTTCTTC. The encoded protein is CASSQRQGYNEQFF.

The chain combines TRBV15 with TRBJ1-2; D may be TRBD1 (6 bases). Germline CDR1 and CDR2: LNHNV and YYDKDF (reference sequence). V lost 6 bases to trimming and J lost 0 bases, with 20 bases between them. CDR3 size: 17 residues. CDR3 amino acids: CATRGFAEGGTNYGYTF. The CDR3 nucleotides read TGTGCCACCAGAGGGTTCGCGGAAGGGGGAACTAACTATGGCTACACCTTC.

V is TRBV24-1 and J is TRBJ2-1; the D gene is possibly TRBD1 (7 bases). Germline assignment: CDR1 KGHDR and CDR2 SFDVKD. This CDR3 has 14 residues. The V gene lost 6 bases and the J gene lost 1 base, with 9 bases spanning the gap. The CDR3 region is CATSQGGSYNEQFF. The CDR3, as DNA: TGTGCCACCAGTCAGGGGGGATCCTACAATGAGCAGTTCTTC.

The chain couples TRBV7-6 to TRBJ1-4, with 7 bases identical to TRBD1. In germline, CDR1 is SGHVS, CDR2 FNYEAQ. The CDR3 consists of 17 residues. Unmatched junction bases numbered 9, after V lost 5 bases and J lost 0 bases. In nucleotides, the CDR3 is TGTGCCAGCAGCCCCCGCCAAGGGACAGCAACTAATGAAAAACTGTTTTTT. It codes for CASSPRQGTATNEKLFF. The full variable domain, in which reference TRBV7-6 and TRBJ1-4 provide the parts outside the CDR3, is GAGVSQSPRYKVTKRGQDVALRCDPISGHVSLYWYRQALGQGPEFLTYFNYEAQQDKSGLPNDRFSAERPEGSISTLTIQRTEQRDSAMYRCASSPRQGTATNEKLFFGSGTQLSVL.

The rearrangement joins TRBV28 to TRBJ2-7; 11 nucleotides match TRBD1. The CDR3 has 15 amino acids. Trimming cost V 5 bases and J 7 bases; bases outside gene matches: 10. The germline CDR1 and CDR2 sequences are MDHEN and SYDVKM. This CDR3 is CASSPTGTGGREQYF. CDR3 nucleotides: TGTGCCAGCAGTCCTACAGGGACAGGGGGGCGGGAGCAGTACTTC.

The chain has TRBV6-5 and TRBJ1-2; no clear D. Trimming left V 7 bases short and J 8 bases short, with 17 bases between. CDR3 length: 13 residues. Germline V gene data show CDR1 as MNHEY and CDR2 as SVGAGI. DNA for the CDR3: TGTGCCAGCAACGGAGGAGCGGGTGTGGGCTACACCTTC. Translating gives CASNGGAGVGYTF.

This clone was seen a handful of times. The V gene is TRBV30, the J gene TRBJ2-7; 7 nucleotides align to TRBD2. Germline V gene sequence: CDR1 GTSNPN, CDR2 SVGIG (reference sequence). V trimming: 4 bases; J trimming: 6 bases; junction bases outside the gene matches: 12. The CDR3 has 14 amino acids. The CDR3 loop reads CAWTPPGLGIEQYF. The CDR3 DNA reads as TGTGCCTGGACTCCCCCAGGACTAGGTATCGAGCAGTACTTC. The full variable domain, its missing parts supplied by reference TRBV30 and TRBJ2-7, is SQTIHQWPATLVQPVGSPLSLECTVEGTSNPNLYWYRQAAGRGLQLLFYSVGIGQISSEVPQNLSASRPQDRQFILSSKKLLLSDSGFYLCAWTPPGLGIEQYFGPGTRLTVT.

The V gene is TRBV7-9, the J gene TRBJ2-3, with D hard to call. V lost 2 bases to trimming and J lost 0 bases, with 12 bases between them. There are 16 residues in the CDR3. Looked up from germline, CDR1 is SEHNR and CDR2 is FQNEAQ (reference sequence). The DNA of the CDR3 is TGTGCCAGCAGCTTACTTTGGCAGGCTAGCACAGATACGCAGTATTTT. Residues: CASSLLWQASTDTQYF. The entire variable domain, with the rest obtained from reference TRBV7-9 and TRBJ2-3, is as follows: DTGVSQNPRHKITKRGQNVTFRCDPISEHNRLYWYRQTLGQGPEFLTYFQNEAQLEKSRLLSDRFSAERPKGSFSTLEIQRTEQGDSAMYLCASSLLWQASTDTQYFGPGTRLTVL.

This chain joins TRBV28 and TRBJ1-1, with 10 bases matching TRBD1. CDR1 and CDR2 (germline): MDHEN, SYDVKM. This CDR3 region has 16 residues. V lost 6 bases, J lost 3 bases, and 10 bases stayed unmatched. CDR3 amino acids: CASRRDRGQGYTEAFF. In DNA, the CDR3 is TGTGCCAGCAGGCGAGACAGGGGGCAAGGGTACACTGAAGCTTTCTTT. The entire variable domain, with the rest obtained from reference TRBV28 and TRBJ1-1, is as follows: DVKVTQSSRYLVKRTGEKVFLECVQDMDHENMFWYRQDPGLGLRLIYFSYDVKMKEKGDIPEGYSVSREKKERFSLILESASTNQTSMYLCASRRDRGQGYTEAFFGQGTRLTVV.

The rearrangement joins TRBV27 to TRBJ2-7; 11 nucleotides align to TRBD1. The CDR3 has 13 residues. The germline gives CDR1 MNHEY, CDR2 SMNVEV (reference sequence). V trimming: 4 bases; J trimming: 5 bases; junction bases outside the gene matches: 1. Here the CDR3 reads CASSWDRGNEQYF. CDR3 sequence (DNA): TGTGCCAGCAGTTGGGACAGGGGGAACGAGCAGTACTTC.

This clone was seen a few times. This CDR3 reads CASSQGGVTSGNTDTEAFF. The DNA of the CDR3 is TGCGCCAGCAGCCAAGGAGGTGTAACCTCGGGGAACACCGACACTGAAGCTTTCTTT. V gene TRBV4-1 combines with J gene TRBJ1-1; D is uncertain. The germline V gene encodes CDR1 MGHRA and CDR2 YSYEKL. V was clipped by 1 base and J by 3 bases, with 24 bases between them. This CDR3 comprises 19 residues.

This chain uses TRBV5-1 with TRBJ2-5, with TRBD1 matching 9 bases. Trimming at V came to 2 bases and at J to 2 bases, leaving 7 bases not matched to a gene. This CDR3 contains 16 residues. Germline V gene data show CDR1 as SGHRS and CDR2 as YFSETQ. For the CDR3, the DNA is TGCGCCAGCAGCTTAGCGGCCGGGACAGGGCAAGAGACCCAGTACTTC. Translation gives CASSLAAGTGQETQYF.

This clone has only a few counts. The rearrangement joins TRBV5-6 to TRBJ1-1; 7 bases are a match to TRBD1. Germline V CDR1 and CDR2: SGHDT, YYEEEE. Germline trimming cut 5 bases from V and 5 bases from J; bases unmatched to any gene: 9. The CDR3 totals 14 residues. The CDR3 DNA sequence: TGTGCCAGCAGGAGGGGACAGAGGGGGACTGAAGCTTTCTTT. Translation: CASRRGQRGTEAFF.

The chain employs TRBV29-1 and TRBJ1-5; 9 bases align to TRBD1. V lost 5 bases and J lost 3; bases outside the gene matches: 5. The CDR3 length is 14 residues. CDR1 and CDR2 from the germline V gene are SQVTM and ANQGSEA. For the CDR3, the DNA is TGCAGCGTTCGGACAGGGGACTACAATCAGCCCCAGCATTTT. Its translation: CSVRTGDYNQPQHF.

The genes are TRBV5-6 and TRBJ2-2, with no clear D. The CDR3 contains 17 residues. In germline, CDR1 is SGHDT, CDR2 YYEEEE. V lost 2 bases and J lost 5, with 19 bases in between. The CDR3 loop is CASSFVLGYSRTGELFF. CDR3 coding DNA: TGTGCCAGCAGCTTCGTTCTCGGCTACTCTAGGACCGGGGAGCTGTTTTTT.

V usage is TRBV5-1 and J usage is TRBJ2-7, with TRBD2 matching over 15 bases. The germline V gene has CDR1 SGHRS and CDR2 YFSETQ. CDR3 length equals 17 residues. V shed 4 bases and J 5 bases; nucleotides not matched to a gene: 10. CDR3 DNA sequence: TGCGCCAGCAGCCCCCGGACTAGCGGGAGGGCGATCCACGAGCAGTACTTC. Its translation is CASSPRTSGRAIHEQYF. Complete variable domain (other parts from reference TRBV5-1 and TRBJ2-7): KAGVTQTPRYLIKTRGQQVTLSCSPISGHRSVSWYQQTPGQGLQFLFEYFSETQRNKGNFPGRFSGRQFSNSRSEMNVSTLELGDSALYLCASSPRTSGRAIHEQYFGPGTRLTVT.

This clone has ten or more counts. The V and J genes are TRBV5-6 and TRBJ2-7; D is unresolved. The V end lost 1 base, the J end lost 0 bases, and 5 bases lay between the germline ends. The CDR3 covers 13 residues. Germline values: CDR1 SGHDT, CDR2 YYEEEE. The DNA of the CDR3 is TGTGCCAGCAGCTTGACACCCTCCTACGAGCAGTACTTC. This translates into CASSLTPSYEQYF.

The chain couples TRBV6-5 to TRBJ1-2; 7 nucleotides align to TRBD1. Germline CDR1 reads MNHEY; CDR2 reads SVGAGI. The CDR3 totals 16 residues. The J segment lost 4 bases and the V segment lost 4 bases, leaving 12 bases of the junction unmatched. CDR3 residues: CASSSPTGVGGYGYTF. As DNA, the CDR3 is TGTGCCAGCAGTTCCCCCACAGGGGTTGGTGGCTATGGCTACACCTTC.

J is TRBJ2-1 and V is TRBV7-9; D not certain. The CDR3 sequence is 13 residues long. Germline V lookup: CDR1 SEHNR, CDR2 FQNEAQ (reference sequence). V gave up 1 base and J gave up 8 bases, with 9 bases separating them. CDR3 in DNA: TGTGCCAGCAGCTTAGTGCCGAGCGATGAGCAGTTCTTC. It encodes CASSLVPSDEQFF. Drawing the rest from reference TRBV7-9 and TRBJ2-1, the complete variable domain is DTGVSQNPRHKITKRGQNVTFRCDPISEHNRLYWYRQTLGQGPEFLTYFQNEAQLEKSRLLSDRFSAERPKGSFSTLEIQRTEQGDSAMYLCASSLVPSDEQFFGPGTRLTVL.